The entry below describes one T cell receptor (beta chain). Its antigen is not yet known. No qualities accompany the bases; no much larger clone lies one base away. TCRdb records Illumina MiSeq as the sequencer. TCRbeta CDR3 amplification used genomic DNA from the sorted T cell subsets as template. Multiplex PCR with 30 forward and 13 reverse primers amplified the TCRbeta CDR3 region. After the PCR products were purified with AMPure XP beads, a second PCR of roughly 25 cycles was run to add indices and adaptors. Libraries were gel-purified using the QIAquick Gel Extraction Kit before sequencing. Per the source publication's procedure: FLASH was used to merge paired-end reads, and IgBLAST was used to align the merged reads to IMGT V, D and J germline references. Reads with below 70% alignment identity to germline references were discarded, leaving roughly 11 million reads study-wide. IMGT definitions were followed to assign CDR3 boundaries, reading frame and productivity. A highly-expanded clone was defined as any clone making up 1% or more of reads, and normalized Shannon entropy served as the measure of diversity. Unpaired two-tailed t-tests were used to test for differences in Shannon entropy between groups. The public reads were reprocessed in TCRdb via fastp at Q25 and MiXCR, keeping in-frame beta chains. Rows with one shared CDR3 protein collapse into an entry with the most common genes and DNA. TCRdb's processing, not the study's, gives the V and J calls here. The sample table shows fewer than 350,000 distinct CDR3 sequences, and around 47% are seen once. The ten largest clones take up about 13% of the sample.

This sample is drawn from a study of type 1 and type 2 diabetes patients (dated by TCRdb to about 2016). With regard to the full study: Nine type 1 diabetes patients, four type 2 diabetes patients and six nondiabetic controls were recruited in China to form the cohort. Across the study, CD4+ and CD8+ T cells were positively selected from PBMCs using CD4 or CD8 MicroBeads on MACS columns. The whole study generated approximately 19 million paired-end reads. In the study, high-throughput sequencing was used to profile TCRbeta repertoires so that type 1 diabetes, type 2 diabetes and nondiabetic individuals could be compared. Type 2 diabetes patients served as a disease comparison group for the type 1 diabetes patients. Similar V gene usage was observed when approximately 20-cycle and roughly 25-cycle amplification were compared, suggesting similar primer efficiencies and random PCR bias. Sequencing of the TCRbeta libraries was paired-end and was performed on Illumina HiSeq 2000 or MiSeq instruments.

Trimmed from V: 5 bases; trimmed from J: 6 bases; junction bases lacking a gene match: 19. The CDR1 and CDR2 encoded by the germline V gene are SGHTA and FQGNSA. There are 18 amino acids in the CDR3, from cysteine to phenylalanine inclusive. Only CDR3 DNA is held: 54 bases, read in frame from base 1. Results the study describes overall, beyond this receptor: Highly correlated V and J gene usage patterns were observed for type 2 diabetes and control samples, with an average of around 0.97 between samples. Only a few highly-expanded CD4+ clones (median one) were found in type 2 diabetes patients, and these clones made up a median about 3.9% of reads. High diversity was shown by type 2 diabetes repertoires, and the diversity was significantly greater than that of type 1 diabetes repertoires in both CD4+ and CD8+ T cells. Since just a limited number of T2D and control samples were sequenced, some T1D-only HECs might also appear in more T2D or control samples. Age and gender were not matched between study groups, possibly biasing interpretation.

Every diabetic patient fulfilled standard classification criteria for type 1 or type 2 diabetes, and glucose and C-peptide were measured using WHO-recommended methods. Donors with other autoimmune diseases or infections within the previous four weeks were excluded from participation. A roughly 11-milliliter sample of peripheral blood was drawn from every participant. PBMCs were isolated with LymphoPrep density separation. The TCR originated in a young man with type 2 diabetes. Material for sequencing was peripheral blood mononuclear cells (PBMCs). The chain links TRBV7-2 with TRBJ2-1, with 7 bases aligning to TRBD2. CDR3 protein: CASSEQAASGWDGNEQFF. The nucleotide sequence reads TGTGCCAGCAGCGAACAGGCCGCTAGCGGCTGGGATGGCAATGAGCAGTTCTTC.